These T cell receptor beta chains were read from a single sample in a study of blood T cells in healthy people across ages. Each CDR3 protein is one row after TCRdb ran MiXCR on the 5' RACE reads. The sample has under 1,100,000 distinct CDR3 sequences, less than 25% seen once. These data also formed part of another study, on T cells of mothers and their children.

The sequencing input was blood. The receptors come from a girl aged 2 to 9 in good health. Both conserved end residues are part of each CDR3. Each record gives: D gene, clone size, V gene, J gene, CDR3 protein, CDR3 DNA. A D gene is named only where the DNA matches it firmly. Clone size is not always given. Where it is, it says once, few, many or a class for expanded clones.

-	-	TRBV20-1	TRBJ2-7	CSASRGAAYEQYF	TGCAGTGCTAGCAGAGGAGCGGCGTACGAGCAGTACTTC
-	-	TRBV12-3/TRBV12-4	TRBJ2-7	CASSLSESYEQYF	TGTGCCAGCAGTTTAAGTGAGAGCTACGAGCAGTACTTC
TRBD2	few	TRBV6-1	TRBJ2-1	CASGEYGTSINREQFF	TGTGCCAGCGGTGAATACGGGACTAGCATTAATCGGGAGCAGTTCTTC
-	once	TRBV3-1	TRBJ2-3	CASSQSSGSSTDTQYF	TGTGCCAGTAGCCAAAGTTCGGGGTCGAGCACAGATACGCAGTATTTT
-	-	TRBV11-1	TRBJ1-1	CANSPGTSYTEAFF	TGTGCCAACAGCCCAGGGACATCATACACTGAAGCTTTCTTT
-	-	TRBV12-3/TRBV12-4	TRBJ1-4	CASSLLSNEKLFF	TGTGCCAGCAGTTTACTGAGCAATGAAAAACTGTTTTTT
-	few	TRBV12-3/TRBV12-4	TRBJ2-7	CASSSRGHSLTYEQYF	TGTGCCAGCAGTTCCAGGGGTCATAGCCTCACCTACGAGCAGTACTTC
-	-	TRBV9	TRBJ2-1	CASSVSTGTHEQFF	TGTGCCAGCAGCGTAAGTACCGGGACCCATGAGCAGTTCTTC
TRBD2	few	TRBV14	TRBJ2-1	CASSRAGASYNEQFF	TGTGCCAGCAGCCGAGCGGGAGCTTCTTACAATGAGCAGTTCTTC
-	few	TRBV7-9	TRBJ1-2	CASSLSGARVYGYTF	TGTGCCAGCAGCTTATCGGGGGCGCGGGTCTATGGCTACACCTTC
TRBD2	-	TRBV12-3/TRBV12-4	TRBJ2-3	CASRMAGGSGTDTQYF	TGTGCCAGCAGGATGGCTGGCGGGAGCGGCACAGATACGCAGTATTTT
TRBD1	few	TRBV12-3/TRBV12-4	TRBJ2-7	CASGRTGGGSYEQYF	TGTGCCAGCGGCCGCACAGGGGGCGGATCCTACGAGCAGTACTTC
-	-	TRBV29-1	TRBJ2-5	CSVLSDGLKETQYF	TGCAGCGTACTGTCGGACGGACTGAAAGAGACCCAGTACTTC
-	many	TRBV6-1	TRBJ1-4	CASSEGTGQNEKLFF	TGTGCCAGCAGCGAGGGGACGGGACAAAATGAAAAACTGTTTTTT
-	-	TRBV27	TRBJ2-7	CASSFNKGGEQYF	TGTGCCAGCAGTTTTAATAAGGGGGGCGAGCAGTACTTC
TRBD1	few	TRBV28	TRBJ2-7	CASSLRTGFSYEQYF	TGTGCCAGCAGCCTTCGGACAGGGTTCTCCTACGAGCAGTACTTC
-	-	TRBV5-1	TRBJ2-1	CASVDGTSSSNEQFF	TGCGCCAGCGTTGACGGAACTAGTTCGTCGAATGAGCAGTTCTTC
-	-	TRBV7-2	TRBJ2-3	CASSLKGVFDTQYF	TGTGCCAGCAGCTTAAAAGGGGTCTTTGATACGCAGTATTTT
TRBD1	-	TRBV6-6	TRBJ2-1	CASHRGNEQFF	TGTGCCAGCCACAGGGGCAATGAGCAGTTCTTC
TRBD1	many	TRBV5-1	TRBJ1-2	CASTWTGGDGYTF	TGCGCCAGCACCTGGACAGGGGGAGATGGCTACACCTTC
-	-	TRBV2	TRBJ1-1	CASVDYRDLNTEAFF	TGTGCCAGCGTAGACTACAGGGACCTGAACACTGAAGCTTTCTTT
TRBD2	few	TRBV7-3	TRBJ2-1	CASSPPGLVNEQFF	TGTGCCAGCAGCCCTCCAGGACTAGTCAATGAGCAGTTCTTC
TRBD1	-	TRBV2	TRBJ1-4	CASSDPGQATTNEKLFF	TGTGCCAGCAGTGATCCGGGACAGGCAACAACTAATGAAAAACTGTTTTTT
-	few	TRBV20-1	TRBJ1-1	CSARDRGQFEAFF	TGCAGTGCTAGAGATCGCGGACAGTTTGAAGCTTTCTTT
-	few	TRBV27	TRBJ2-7	CASSLLPPGNEQYF	TGTGCCAGCAGTTTACTGCCGCCCGGGAACGAGCAGTACTTC
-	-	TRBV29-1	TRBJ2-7	CSVEGSTYEQYF	TGCAGCGTTGAAGGTTCCACTTACGAGCAGTACTTC
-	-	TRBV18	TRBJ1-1	CASSSVNQGGTEAFF	TGTGCCAGCTCATCTGTTAACCAGGGAGGGACTGAAGCTTTCTTT
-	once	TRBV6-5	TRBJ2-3	CASSYFFLGTLEAGTQYF	TGTGCCAGCAGTTACTTTTTCTTGGGGACCCTCGAGGCGGGTACGCAGTATTTT